This T cell receptor beta chain came from a study of T cell repertoires in cytomegalovirus infection. Trimming stripped 6 bases from V and 13 bases from J, with 18 bases between. CDR3 length equals 12 residues. One entry per CDR3 protein, called by TCRdb with MiXCR from the reads. The repertoire consists of about 770,000 distinct CDR3 sequences, with almost 30% occurring once and the leading ten covering around 12%. Study observations and caveats: Ex vivo, HLA-C-restricted CMV-specific TCR beta clonotypes prevailed over the rest of the response.

On this clonotype itself: Its matching antigen is unknown.

The source is a human donor in good health (CMV status not recorded). Some clones in this sample may be carry-over from other donors' samples. Sequences were derived from cultured CD8+ T cells from PBMCs, sampled from culture after CMV antigen stimulation. The chain recombines TRBV12-3 or TRBV12-4 with TRBJ1-1; weak D call: TRBD1 (5 bases). CDR3 bases: TGTGCCAGCAGATACGGACACAATACCGGTTTCTTT. It yields the protein CASRYGHNTGFF.